The rows below give T cell receptor beta chains drawn from one sample of a study of cytomegalovirus exposure and HLA in healthy donors. The method was immunoSEQ multiplex PCR; TCRdb's version includes in-frame clones alone and lacks a portion of them. Among under 200,000 clones listed, around four fifths were seen once. The sample taken for sequencing was PBMCs. Source of these receptors: a man aged 25-40 years in good health and CMV-seronegative. CDR3s include the opening cysteine and the closing phenylalanine or tryptophan. D genes are given only for firm matches. Size is stated for part of the rows, as once, few or many counts, or as a class when the clone is expanded.

j_gene	d_gene	v_gene	abundance	CDR3nt	CDR3aa
TRBJ1-1	TRBD1	TRBV9	.	TGTGCCAGCAGCGTACTAGGTGGGACAGGGCGCACTGAAGCTTTCTTT	CASSVLGGTGRTEAFF
TRBJ1-5	TRBD1	TRBV27	.	TGTGCCAGCAGTTTAAGGGCGACAGGGAAAGGTCAGCCCCAGCATTTT	CASSLRATGKGQPQHF
TRBJ2-1	TRBD1	TRBV29-1	.	TGCAGCGTTGGGACAGGAACTTCCTACAATGAGCAGTTCTTC	CSVGTGTSYNEQFF
TRBJ2-5	TRBD2	TRBV5-8	.	TGTGCCAGCAGCCCCCAAACGACTAGCGGGAGGTGGAAAGAGACCCAGTACTTC	CASSPQTTSGRWKETQYF
TRBJ2-7	TRBD2	TRBV28	.	TGTGCCAGCAGTTTAACCAGCGGGAGCTCCTACGAGCAGTACTTC	CASSLTSGSSYEQYF
TRBJ1-2	.	TRBV5-6	.	TGTGCCAGCAGCCGGGGGGGGCGGAACACCTTC	CASSRGGRNTF
TRBJ1-1	.	TRBV5-4	few	TGTGCCAGCAGCTTTTCCCCCCAGGCAGGAGAAGCTTTCTTT	CASSFSPQAGEAFF
TRBJ1-5	TRBD1	TRBV5-4	.	TGTGCCAGCAGCTTTGGACAGGGGGATCAGCCCCAGCATTTT	CASSFGQGDQPQHF
TRBJ2-7	TRBD2	TRBV6-5	.	TGTGCCAGCAATTACGGTACCGGGACTAGCGGCTACGAGCAGTACTTC	CASNYGTGTSGYEQYF
TRBJ1-5	TRBD1	TRBV30	.	TGTGCCTGGAGTCAACAGGGGGCAAATCAGCCCCAGCATTTT	CAWSQQGANQPQHF
TRBJ1-3	.	TRBV10-1	.	TGCGCCAGCAGTCGCGGCGCTGGAAACACCATATATTTT	CASSRGAGNTIYF
TRBJ1-5	TRBD1	TRBV30	.	TGTGCCTGGAGTGCGGACAGGGGGGCTCAGCCCCAGCACTTT	CAWSADRGAQPQHF
TRBJ1-2	.	TRBV4-3	.	TGCGCCAGCAGCACAGGGTTTTACTACACCTTC	CASSTGFYYTF
TRBJ1-3	.	TRBV28	.	TGTGCCAGCAGTACGACACGAAACTCTGGAAACACCATATATTTT	CASSTTRNSGNTIYF
TRBJ1-5	TRBD1	TRBV30	.	TGTGCCTGGATAGATAAGGGGGCATCAAGTCAGCCCCAGCATTTT	CAWIDKGASSQPQHF
TRBJ2-2	.	TRBV7-3	.	TGTGCCAGCAGCTTAGTCCCCGCCAGGAACACCGGGGAGCTGTTTTTT	CASSLVPARNTGELFF
TRBJ1-1	.	TRBV11-2	.	TGTGCCAGCAGCACGCACCGGGAGATGAACACTGAAGCTTTCTTT	CASSTHREMNTEAFF
TRBJ1-5	.	TRBV10-3	.	TGTGCCATCAGCACTGCGGGGGGCAGCAATCAGCCCCAGCATTTT	CAISTAGGSNQPQHF
TRBJ1-4	.	TRBV15	.	TGTGCCACCAGCAGAGGGGGGCAGTCCTTACATAATGAAAAACTGTTTTTT	CATSRGGQSLHNEKLFF
TRBJ1-6	.	TRBV9	.	TGTGCCAGCAGCGACCGGGTAGGGCAGGGCAATTCACCCCTCCACTTT	CASSDRVGQGNSPLHF
TRBJ1-5	.	TRBV28	.	TGTGCCAGCAGTTTATTCCCGCGGCTGAGCAATCAGCCCCAGCATTTT	CASSLFPRLSNQPQHF
TRBJ2-2	TRBD1	TRBV5-1	.	TGCGCCAGCAGACAAACCCAGGGGGTACCCACCGGGGAGCTGTTTTTT	CASRQTQGVPTGELFF
TRBJ2-3	.	TRBV11-3	.	TGTGCCAGCAGGGCAACTAGTTGTACGCAGTATTTT	CASRATSCTQYF
TRBJ2-7	.	TRBV7-3	.	TGTGCCAGCCCCCGTCGCGCACCGCGAGGCGAGCAGTACTTC	CASPRRAPRGEQYF
TRBJ1-2	.	TRBV16	.	TGTGCCAGCAGCCAATCGAGACAAGGCGATGGCTACACCTTC	CASSQSRQGDGYTF
TRBJ1-1	.	TRBV11-3	.	TGTGCCAGCAGCTTAGGGGCAGGAGAAGCTTTCTTT	CASSLGAGEAFF
TRBJ2-5	.	TRBV28	.	TGTGCCAGCAGTTTGCCTCAGGGTAGAGAGACCCAGTACTTC	CASSLPQGRETQYF
TRBJ2-5	TRBD1	TRBV7-2	.	TGTGCCAGCACCCGAAACAGGGGCCAAGAGACCCAGTACTTC	CASTRNRGQETQYF
TRBJ2-5	.	TRBV7-2	.	TGTGCCAGCAGACCTACGAGCGGTGCGGGGGAGACCCAGTACTTC	CASRPTSGAGETQYF
TRBJ2-2	TRBD1	TRBV11-3	.	TGTGCCAGCAGCTCCGGGACAGGGGGCTCGTACACCGGGGAGCTGTTTTTT	CASSSGTGGSYTGELFF
TRBJ2-1	TRBD2	TRBV2	.	TGTGCAGACAAGGTAACTAGCGGGAGCACCATGCAGTTCTTC	CADKVTSGSTMQFF
TRBJ2-1	.	TRBV9	.	TGTGCCAGCAGCGCAGGACGGGGAACCTACAATGAGCAGTTCTTC	CASSAGRGTYNEQFF
TRBJ1-1	.	TRBV5-6	.	TGTGCCAGCAGCTTGACAGAGAACACTGAAGCTTTCTTT	CASSLTENTEAFF
TRBJ2-5	TRBD2	TRBV19	.	TGTGCCAGTAGCACTAGCGGCCAAGAGACCCAGTACTTC	CASSTSGQETQYF
TRBJ1-4	TRBD1	TRBV5-1	.	TGCGCCAGCAGCTTGGCCGGGACAGCCGACAATGAAAAACTGTTTTTT	CASSLAGTADNEKLFF
TRBJ2-5	.	TRBV7-9	.	TGTGCCAGCAGCCAACAGGGCCATCGGCAAGAGACCCAGTACTTC	CASSQQGHRQETQYF
TRBJ1-1	.	TRBV23-1	.	TGCGCCAGCAGTCAGAGGGGGATGGCTTTCTTT	CASSQRGMAFF
TRBJ2-7	.	TRBV5-1	.	TGCGCCAGCAGCCTGGACACAACCTACGAGCAGTACTTC	CASSLDTTYEQYF
TRBJ2-5	TRBD1	TRBV28	.	TGTGCCAGCAGCAATAGACAGGGGCTAGGGGAGACCCAGTACTTC	CASSNRQGLGETQYF
TRBJ2-1	.	TRBV27	.	TGTGCCAGTTCTCTTAAGGGGCGGGATTGGAGCAATGAGCAGTTCTTC	CASSLKGRDWSNEQFF